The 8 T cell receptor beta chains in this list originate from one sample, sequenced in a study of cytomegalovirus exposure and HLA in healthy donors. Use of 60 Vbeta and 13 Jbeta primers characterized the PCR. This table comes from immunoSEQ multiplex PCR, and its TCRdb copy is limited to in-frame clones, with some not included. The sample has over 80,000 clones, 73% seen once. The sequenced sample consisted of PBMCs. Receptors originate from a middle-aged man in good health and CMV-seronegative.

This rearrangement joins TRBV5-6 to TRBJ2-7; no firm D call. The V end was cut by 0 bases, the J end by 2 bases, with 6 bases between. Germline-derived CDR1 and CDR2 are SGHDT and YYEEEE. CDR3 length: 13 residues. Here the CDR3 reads CASSLAVTYEQYF. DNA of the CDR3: TGTGCCAGCAGCTTGGCGGTGACCTACGAGCAGTACTTC.

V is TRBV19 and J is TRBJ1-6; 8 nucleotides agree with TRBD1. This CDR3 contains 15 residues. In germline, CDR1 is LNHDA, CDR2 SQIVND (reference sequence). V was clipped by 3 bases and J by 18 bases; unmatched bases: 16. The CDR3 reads CASSMGYRDRRLSHF. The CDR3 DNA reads TGTGCCAGTAGTATGGGGTACCGGGACAGGCGGCTTAGCCACTTT.

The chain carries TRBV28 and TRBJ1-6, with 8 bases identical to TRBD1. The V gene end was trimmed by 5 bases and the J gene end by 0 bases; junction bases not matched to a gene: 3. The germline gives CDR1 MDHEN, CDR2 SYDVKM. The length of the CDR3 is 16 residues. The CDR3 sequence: CASSQGALSYNSPLHF. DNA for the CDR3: TGTGCCAGCAGTCAGGGGGCCCTCTCCTATAATTCACCCCTCCACTTT.

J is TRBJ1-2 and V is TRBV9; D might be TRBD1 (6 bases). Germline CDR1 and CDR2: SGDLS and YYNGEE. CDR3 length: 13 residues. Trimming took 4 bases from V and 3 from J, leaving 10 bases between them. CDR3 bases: TGTGCCAGCAGCCGGGACACATACTATGGCTACACCTTC. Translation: CASSRDTYYGYTF.

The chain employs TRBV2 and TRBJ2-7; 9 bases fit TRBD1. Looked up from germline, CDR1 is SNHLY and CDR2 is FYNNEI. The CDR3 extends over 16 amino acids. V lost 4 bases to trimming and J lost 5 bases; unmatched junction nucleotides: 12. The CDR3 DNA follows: TGTGCCAGCAGTGGCGGGCCGGGACAGGGTACTGACGAGCAGTACTTC. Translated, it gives CASSGGPGQGTDEQYF.

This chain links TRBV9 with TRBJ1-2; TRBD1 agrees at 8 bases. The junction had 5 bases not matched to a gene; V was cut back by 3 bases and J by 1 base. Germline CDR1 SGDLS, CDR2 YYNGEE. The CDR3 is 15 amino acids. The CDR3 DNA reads TGTGCCAGCAGCGCCAACAGGGGGTTTAACTATGGCTACACCTTC. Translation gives CASSANRGFNYGYTF.

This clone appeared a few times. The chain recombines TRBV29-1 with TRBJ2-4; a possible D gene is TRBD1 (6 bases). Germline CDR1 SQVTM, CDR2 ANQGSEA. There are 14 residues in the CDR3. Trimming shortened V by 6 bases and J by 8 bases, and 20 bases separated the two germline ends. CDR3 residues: CSVPQGQGRYIQYF. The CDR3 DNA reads TGCAGCGTCCCCCAGGGGCAGGGGCGGTACATTCAGTACTTC.

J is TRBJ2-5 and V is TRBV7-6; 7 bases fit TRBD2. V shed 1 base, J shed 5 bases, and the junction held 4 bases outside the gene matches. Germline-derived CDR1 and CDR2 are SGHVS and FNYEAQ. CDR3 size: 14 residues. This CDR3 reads CASSLEWGGETQYF. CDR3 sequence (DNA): TGTGCCAGCAGCTTAGAGTGGGGAGGGGAGACCCAGTACTTC.